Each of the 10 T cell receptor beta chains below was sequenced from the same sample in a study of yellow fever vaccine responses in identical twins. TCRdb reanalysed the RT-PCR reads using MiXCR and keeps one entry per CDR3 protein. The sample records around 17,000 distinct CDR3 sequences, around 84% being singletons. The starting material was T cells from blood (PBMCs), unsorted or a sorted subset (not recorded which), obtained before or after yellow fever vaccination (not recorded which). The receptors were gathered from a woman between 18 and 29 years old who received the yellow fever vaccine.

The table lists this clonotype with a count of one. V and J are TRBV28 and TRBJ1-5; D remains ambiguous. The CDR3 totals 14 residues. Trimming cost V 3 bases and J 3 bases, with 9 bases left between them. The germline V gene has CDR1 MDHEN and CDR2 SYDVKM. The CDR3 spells CASSLGTYNQPQHF. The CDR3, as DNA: TGTGCCAGCAGTTTGGGTACCTACAATCAGCCCCAGCATTTT.

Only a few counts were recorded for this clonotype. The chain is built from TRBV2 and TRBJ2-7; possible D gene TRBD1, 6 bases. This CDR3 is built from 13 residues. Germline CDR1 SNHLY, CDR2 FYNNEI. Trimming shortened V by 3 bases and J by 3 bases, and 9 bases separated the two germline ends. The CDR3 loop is CASSDSGDYEQYF. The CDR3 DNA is TGTGCCAGCAGTGATTCAGGGGACTACGAGCAGTACTTC.

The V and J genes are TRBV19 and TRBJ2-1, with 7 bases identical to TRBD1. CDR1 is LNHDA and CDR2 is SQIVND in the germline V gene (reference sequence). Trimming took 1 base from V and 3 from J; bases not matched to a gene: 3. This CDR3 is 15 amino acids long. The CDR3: CASSIGAGGYNEQFF. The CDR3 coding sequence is TGTGCCAGTAGTATAGGGGCAGGGGGCTACAATGAGCAGTTCTTC.

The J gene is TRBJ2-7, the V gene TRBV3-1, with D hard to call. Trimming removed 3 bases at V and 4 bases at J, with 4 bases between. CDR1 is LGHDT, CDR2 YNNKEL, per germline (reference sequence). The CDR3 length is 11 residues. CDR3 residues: CASSQQYEQYF. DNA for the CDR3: TGTGCCAGCAGCCAGCAGTACGAGCAGTACTTC.

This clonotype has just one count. The CDR3 reads CASSLDGRNSGANVLTF. The DNA of the CDR3 is TGCGCCAGCAGCTTGGATGGGAGGAACTCTGGGGCCAACGTCCTGACTTTC. The chain is built from TRBV5-1 and TRBJ2-6; possible D gene TRBD2, 6 bases. Germline CDR1 is SGHRS and CDR2 is YFSETQ. The CDR3 spans 17 residues. V was clipped by 0 bases and J by 0 bases, with 10 bases between them.

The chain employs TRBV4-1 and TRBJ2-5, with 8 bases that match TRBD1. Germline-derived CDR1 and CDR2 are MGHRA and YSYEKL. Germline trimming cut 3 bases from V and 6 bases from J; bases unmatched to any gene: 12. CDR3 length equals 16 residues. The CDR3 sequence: CASSHTTWQGAKTQYF. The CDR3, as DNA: TGCGCCAGCAGCCACACTACTTGGCAGGGGGCCAAGACCCAGTACTTC.

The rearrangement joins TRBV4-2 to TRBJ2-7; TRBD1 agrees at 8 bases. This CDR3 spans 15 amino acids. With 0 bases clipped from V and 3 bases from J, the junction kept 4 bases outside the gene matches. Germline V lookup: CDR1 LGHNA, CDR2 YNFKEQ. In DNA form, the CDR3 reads TGTGCCAGCAGCCAAGATGAGACAGGGGACTACGAGCAGTACTTC. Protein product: CASSQDETGDYEQYF.

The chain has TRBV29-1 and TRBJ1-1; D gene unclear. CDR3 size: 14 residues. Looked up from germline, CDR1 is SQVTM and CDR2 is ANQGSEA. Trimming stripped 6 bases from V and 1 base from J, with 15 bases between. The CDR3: CSVTPRLGNTEAFF. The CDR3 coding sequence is TGCAGCGTAACTCCTCGGTTGGGGAACACTGAAGCTTTCTTT.

CDR3 DNA: TGCGCCAGCAGCCGGTTAGCGGAAAGCACAGATACGCAGTATTTT. Protein: CASSRLAESTDTQYF. The genes are TRBV5-1 and TRBJ2-3, with D perhaps TRBD2 (6 bases). Germline CDR1 reads SGHRS; CDR2 reads YFSETQ. The CDR3 runs to 15 residues. V lost 4 bases, J lost 0 bases, and 12 bases lay in between. The complete variable domain, with remaining parts taken from reference TRBV5-1 and TRBJ2-3, reads KAGVTQTPRYLIKTRGQQVTLSCSPISGHRSVSWYQQTPGQGLQFLFEYFSETQRNKGNFPGRFSGRQFSNSRSEMNVSTLELGDSALYLCASSRLAESTDTQYFGPGTRLTVL.

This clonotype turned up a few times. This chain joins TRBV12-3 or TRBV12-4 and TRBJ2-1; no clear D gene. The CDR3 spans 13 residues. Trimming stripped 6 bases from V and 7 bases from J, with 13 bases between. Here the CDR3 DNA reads TGTGCCAGCAGCCAAAATCGATGGAATGAGCAGTTCTTC. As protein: CASSQNRWNEQFF.